Sequencing of this T cell receptor (beta chain) was carried out in a study of T cell repertoires in cytomegalovirus infection. Study-level information: In public TCR beta signatures, there were indications of both CMV infection and matching HLA type.

Note on this clonotype: Its specificity is not known.

Trimming shortened V by 6 bases and J by 4 bases, and 13 bases separated the two germline ends. This CDR3 has 14 residues. The germline CDR1 and CDR2 sequences are SNHLY and FYNNEI. Overall study results and limits: It was HLA-C-restricted CMV-specific TCR beta clonotypes that dominated the response ex vivo.

TCRdb called the reads again in MiXCR, with one record for every CDR3 protein. The table has approximately 350,000 distinct CDR3 sequences, about 34% seen once. The sample was cultured PBMCs, taken from culture after CMV antigen stimulation. The sequence was obtained from a human donor in good health (CMV status not recorded). Some clones in this sample may be carry-over from other donors' samples. The V and J genes are TRBV2 and TRBJ2-1; D gene unclear. Here the CDR3 DNA reads TGTGCCAGCAGAGGAAACAGCAGTTACAATGAGCAGTTCTTC. Its translation: CASRGNSSYNEQFF.